These 22 T cell receptor beta chains were all obtained from the same sample, sequenced in a study of blood T cell repertoires in COVID-19. Repertoires were generated with immunoSEQ multiplex PCR, while TCRdb's copy carries only in-frame clones and drops some. Among about 45,000 clones listed, around 80% were seen once. The source material was peripheral blood. The receptors come from an older man in a cohort sampled during active COVID-19.

The chain employs TRBV27 and TRBJ2-3; D is possibly TRBD1 (7 bases). Per the germline V gene, CDR1 is MNHEY and CDR2 is SMNVEV (reference sequence). CDR3 length: 15 residues. Deletions cut 4 bases from V and 4 bases from J, with 15 bases between. CDR3 region: CASSSRQGLPDTQYF. The CDR3 bases are TGTGCCAGCAGTTCCCGACAGGGACTCCCAGATACGCAGTATTTT.

V and J are TRBV15 and TRBJ2-2, with D possibly matching TRBD1 (5 bases). CDR1 is LNHNV, CDR2 YYDKDF, per germline (reference sequence). The CDR3 consists of 12 residues. The V gene lost 8 bases and the J gene lost 1 base, with 5 bases spanning the gap. The CDR3, as DNA: TGTGCCACCGGACAGAACACCGGGGAGCTGTTTTTT. Protein: CATGQNTGELFF.

The rearrangement joins TRBV10-3 to TRBJ2-7; 8 bases line up with TRBD1. This CDR3 has 13 residues. V was pared by 4 bases and J by 3 bases, with 2 bases of the junction left unmatched. Germline loops: CDR1 ENHRY, CDR2 SYGVKD. CDR3 residues: CAISVQGGYEQYF. The CDR3 bases are TGTGCCATCAGTGTACAGGGGGGCTACGAGCAGTACTTC.

This clone was seen only a few times. Written as DNA, the CDR3 is TGCGCCAGCAGTGGTGCGAGCTCCTATAATTCACCCCTCCACTTT. Translated, it gives CASSGASSYNSPLHF. V and J are TRBV10-2 and TRBJ1-6; D is uncertain. Trimming left V 4 bases short and J 0 bases short, with 7 bases between. The CDR3 totals 15 residues. CDR1 and CDR2 from the germline V gene are WSHSY and SAAADI.

The chain couples TRBV3-1 (or the pseudogene TRBV3-2) to TRBJ2-5; D gene uncertain. Germline assignment: CDR1 LGHDT and CDR2 YNNKEL (reference sequence). This CDR3 has 13 residues. Trimming took 4 bases from V and 5 from J, leaving 11 bases between them. CDR3 in amino acids: CASSLLELETQYF. CDR3 DNA sequence: TGTGCCAGCAGCCTTCTCGAACTTGAGACCCAGTACTTC.

The chain has TRBV9 and TRBJ1-6; D ambiguous. The CDR3 totals 15 residues. V was trimmed by 2 bases and J by 0 bases, leaving 6 bases between them. Looked up from germline, CDR1 is SGDLS and CDR2 is YYNGEE. This CDR3 reads CASSVLSSYNSPLHF. The CDR3 DNA sequence: TGTGCCAGCAGCGTTCTGAGCTCCTATAATTCACCCCTCCACTTT.

This chain joins TRBV3-1 (or the pseudogene TRBV3-2) and TRBJ2-7, with 9 bases matching TRBD1. The CDR3 length is 15 residues. J gave up 6 bases and V 4 bases, and 10 bases lay outside the gene matches. In germline, CDR1 is LGHDT, CDR2 YNNKEL (reference sequence). Written as DNA, the CDR3 is TGTGCCAGCAGCCGAGCCCCGGGACAGGGACGCGAGCAGTACTTC. Its protein is CASSRAPGQGREQYF.

The V call is TRBV27, the J call TRBJ1-1, with D possibly being TRBD1 (5 bases). The V gene's germline CDR1 is MNHEY and CDR2 SMNVEV (reference sequence). V was clipped by 7 bases and J by 5 bases, with 14 bases between them. This CDR3 is built from 13 residues. The CDR3 spells CASKIGGGTEAFF. For the CDR3, the DNA is TGTGCCAGCAAAATTGGGGGAGGGACTGAAGCTTTCTTT.

The CDR3 loop reads CASSLNRDSYNEQFF. CDR3 nucleotides: TGTGCCAGCAGTTTAAACAGGGATTCCTACAATGAGCAGTTCTTC. The V gene is TRBV27, the J gene TRBJ2-1, with D perhaps matching TRBD1 (6 bases). The V gene's germline CDR1 is MNHEY and CDR2 SMNVEV (reference sequence). V lost 2 bases, J lost 1 base, and 9 bases lay in between. The CDR3 runs to 15 residues.

The chain is built from TRBV6-6 and TRBJ1-2, with TRBD1 matching over 8 bases. CDR1 is MNHNY, CDR2 SVGAGI, per germline (reference sequence). The CDR3 covers 15 residues. The ends lost 6 bases at V and 0 bases at J; junction bases unmatched: 6. The CDR3 nucleotides read TGTGCCAGCAGATCCGGGACAGGCACTAACTATGGCTACACCTTC. Protein sequence: CASRSGTGTNYGYTF.

The V call is TRBV6-5, the J call TRBJ1-2, with D perhaps TRBD1 (6 bases). Germline CDR1 is MNHEY and CDR2 is SVGAGI. The CDR3 runs to 13 residues. V dropped 5 bases and J dropped 3 bases, with 10 bases sitting between them. CDR3 region: CASSKQGYYGYTF. The CDR3 coding sequence is TGTGCCAGCAGTAAACAGGGCTACTATGGCTACACCTTC.

The chain is built from TRBV7-6 and TRBJ1-1; 7 positions agree with TRBD1. Germline V CDR1 and CDR2: SGHVS, FNYEAQ. J lost 1 base, V lost 1 base, and 6 bases had no gene match. The CDR3 has 16 amino acids. CDR3 region: CASSLGTGARNTEAFF. DNA of the CDR3: TGTGCCAGCAGCTTAGGGACAGGCGCAAGGAACACTGAAGCTTTCTTT.

J is TRBJ2-7 and V is TRBV7-2, with 11 bases that match TRBD2. J lost 2 bases, V lost 5 bases, and 14 bases had no gene match. Looked up from germline, CDR1 is SGHTA and CDR2 is FQGNSA. The CDR3 loop spans 18 amino acids. CDR3 coding DNA: TGTGCCAGCAGCCTCCTAGCCCCTACTAGCGGGAGTCCCTACGAGCAGTACTTC. Translated, it gives CASSLLAPTSGSPYEQYF. The full variable domain, rest sourced from reference TRBV7-2 and TRBJ2-7, is GAGVSQSPSNKVTEKGKDVELRCDPISGHTALYWYRQSLGQGLEFLIYFQGNSAPDKSGLPSDRFSAERTGGSVSTLTIQRTQQEDSAVYLCASSLLAPTSGSPYEQYFGPGTRLTVT.

The V and J genes are TRBV5-1 and TRBJ1-1; tentatively, D is TRBD1 (5 bases). Trimming took off 4 bases at V and 4 bases at J, with 14 bases between the two ends. The germline CDR1 and CDR2 sequences are SGHRS and YFSETQ. The CDR3 is made up of 14 amino acids. CDR3 amino acids: CASSMYGGVTEAFF. The CDR3 DNA is TGCGCCAGCAGCATGTACGGGGGGGTCACTGAAGCTTTCTTT.

The chain combines TRBV6-1 with TRBJ1-5; perhaps TRBD1 as D (5 bases). V shed 3 bases and J shed 8 bases, with 14 bases lying between them. The V gene's germline CDR1 is MNHNS and CDR2 SASEGT. The CDR3 totals 14 residues. The CDR3 sequence is CASSDVQGWEPQHF. DNA of the CDR3: TGTGCCAGCAGTGACGTGCAGGGTTGGGAGCCCCAGCATTTT.

In its sample, this clone was seen a few times. The chain employs TRBV20-1 and TRBJ1-2; 8 bases are shared with TRBD1. Germline CDR1 DFQATT, CDR2 SNEGSKA (reference sequence). Trimming removed 3 bases from V and 7 bases from J; junction bases left unmatched: 4. CDR3 length: 12 amino acids. CDR3 amino acids: CSASRQGAGYTF. CDR3 in DNA: TGCAGTGCTAGTCGCCAGGGGGCTGGCTACACCTTC.

The chain uses TRBV6-6 and TRBJ1-3; tentatively, D is TRBD1 (6 bases). This CDR3 comprises 16 residues. The V gene lost 0 bases and the J gene lost 2 bases, with 11 bases spanning the gap. Germline V gene sequence: CDR1 MNHNY, CDR2 SVGAGI (reference sequence). As DNA, the CDR3 is TGTGCCAGCAGTTACTCGGGGGCCTCCACTGGAAACACCATATATTTT. Its protein is CASSYSGASTGNTIYF.

This chain uses TRBV2 with TRBJ1-5, with 9 bases lining up with TRBD1. CDR3 size: 15 residues. The germline gives CDR1 SNHLY, CDR2 FYNNEI. J gave up 1 base and V 7 bases, and 5 bases lay outside the gene matches. Here the CDR3 DNA reads TGTGCCAGCAAAATAGGGACAGGGAGCAATCAGCCCCAGCATTTT. This translates into CASKIGTGSNQPQHF.

The chain carries TRBV7-2 and TRBJ1-3, with unresolved D. There are 16 residues in the CDR3. The V gene lost 6 bases and the J gene lost 3 bases, with 18 bases spanning the gap. Germline lookup yields CDR1 SGHTA and CDR2 FQGNSA. The CDR3 here is CASRVGLSQFGNTIYF. In DNA form, the CDR3 reads TGTGCCAGCAGGGTCGGACTGTCTCAGTTTGGAAACACCATATATTTT.

This chain uses TRBV19 with TRBJ1-3, with 9 bases that match TRBD1. The germline V gene encodes CDR1 LNHDA and CDR2 SQIVND (reference sequence). The CDR3 contains 16 residues. The V gene end was trimmed by 6 bases and the J gene end by 2 bases; junction bases not matched to a gene: 8. CDR3 in DNA: TGTGCCAGTAGCCGCTATGGGACAGGGCCTGGAAACACCATATATTTT. It is translated as CASSRYGTGPGNTIYF.

The chain joins TRBV6-5 to TRBJ2-7, with D tentatively TRBD1 (6 bases). This CDR3 spans 13 amino acids. Germline V lookup: CDR1 MNHEY, CDR2 SVGAGI. Trimming took off 5 bases at V and 5 bases at J, with 13 bases between the two ends. CDR3 sequence (DNA): TGTGCCAGCAGTCTCACAGGGTTGCACGAGCAGTACTTC. The encoded protein is CASSLTGLHEQYF.

The chain joins TRBV6-6 to TRBJ2-1; D possibly corresponds to TRBD1 (6 bases). Trimming took off 5 bases at V and 1 base at J, with 12 bases between the two ends. The germline V gene has CDR1 MNHNY and CDR2 SVGAGI (reference sequence). The CDR3 loop spans 15 amino acids. CDR3 nucleotide sequence: TGTGCCAGCAGTCTACAGGGACCGTCCTACAATGAGCAGTTCTTC. Translating it yields CASSLQGPSYNEQFF.